The T cell receptor (beta chain) described here comes from a study of monozygotic twins with inflammatory bowel disease. General observations from the study: Discordant twins had repertoire similarity that did not differ from that of concordant twins, possibly from limited power. Lower TCRbeta diversity (inverse Simpson) was seen in IBD patients than in healthy co-twins.

Each TCR library used about 3.5 ug of total RNA. From its re-call of the 5' RACE reads, TCRdb lists each CDR3 protein once, without DNA. The table lists 310,000 or so distinct CDR3 sequences. The CDR3 extends over 14 amino acids. The germline V gene encodes CDR1 KGHSH and CDR2 LQKENI. Note on this clonotype: As yet, its antigen is unknown.

Blood was drawn once per donor, and each sample measured approximately 2.4 ml. The V gene is TRBV18, the J gene TRBJ1-6; checking the TCRdb D call of TRBD1 is not possible without DNA. The origin of this receptor is a human donor with ulcerative colitis or Crohn's disease, or a healthy co-twin of an affected twin (not recorded which). The sample was blood. The CDR3 reads CASSFGQVGSPLHF.